This TCR beta chain was recovered during a study of blood T cell repertoires in COVID-19. Study at large: The cDNA or gDNA used as material had been derived from T cells, B-cell-depleted T cells, or PBMCs.

The CDR3 has 13 residues. Germline CDR1 SQVTM, CDR2 ANQGSEA. V dropped 7 bases and J dropped 4; count of bases not matched to a gene: 6. Under the authors' procedure: Reference gene primer amplification in the assay estimated nucleated cell counts. Assay used: immunoSEQ multiplex PCR; TCRdb lists only in-frame clones, some missing. V and J calls and clone size are given by that table; D and trimming were obtained from the DNA. Among some 300,000 clones listed, 85% to 90% were seen once. Enrolled through a virtual design, the participants were between roughly 18 and 90 years of age and came from about two dozen US areas.

The V and J genes are TRBV29-1 and TRBJ2-3; 9 bases agree with TRBD1. This TCR came from a woman in her fifties or sixties in a cohort exposed to, infected with or recovered from COVID-19 (not recorded which). The sample taken for sequencing was PBMCs or T cells enriched from blood (not recorded which). The CDR3 sequence is CSGRDRAPDTQYF. The CDR3, as DNA: TGCAGCGGCCGGGACAGGGCCCCAGATACGCAGTATTTT.